The present TCR beta chain was sequenced within a study of cytomegalovirus exposure and HLA in healthy donors (dated by TCRdb to 2016 to 2017). Regarding the complete study: According to a later analysis, one platform produced both the roughly 130 validation repertoires and the roughly 650 repertoires of the first cohort. To predict cytomegalovirus infection status, the study combined high-throughput TCR immunosequencing, statistical association of individual TCRs with disease status, and machine learning. The study aimed to test whether signatures of past pathogen exposure could be identified by cataloging public T cell receptors. In addition to the first cohort of approximately 670 subjects, a separate validation cohort of approximately 130 different subjects was used.

Points the paper makes about the study in general: It was suggested by the authors that the approach could potentially be generalized to other disease states and immunological phenotypes. The study gave a list of under 200 TCR beta chains associated with cytomegalovirus. Across donors, most TCR sequences were observed very rarely, whereas some public TCRs were present in many individuals. Cytomegalovirus status was reported to be diagnosed by the classifier with high specificity and sensitivity in both the original and validation cohorts. A later analysis found that TCRs clustered in the first cohort also tended to co-occur in the roughly 110 validation repertoires, with 94% of cluster scores above 0. All 110 or so repertoires were used to score co-occurrence in the validation cohort in a later analysis, because that analysis had no HLA typing for the cohort. In vitro tests confirmed that a few of the cytomegalovirus-associated TCR beta chains recognize cytomegalovirus antigens.

The donors were included in the validation cohort of roughly 120 subjects, a group kept apart from the roughly 670-subject first cohort. Remarks on this clone: No antigen is known for it. Qualities for individual bases were not recorded, and no much larger clone is one base off.

The library was built by means of the immunoSEQ multiplex PCR assay. As for the original processing: A statistical classification framework was developed to diagnose cytomegalovirus status using the catalog of TCR beta chain sequences. TCRdb holds this immuneACCESS table with in-frame rearrangements only. Some clones are missing; in checked studies, unresolved V genes explain under half, and the rest has no known cause. The D gene and trimming were derived from the DNA, and the V and J assignments and clone size from that table. The sample table lists approximately 160,000 clones, 85% of them with a count of one. The ten most abundant clones make up 2% to 2.5% of the sample. Taken from the germline V gene, the CDR1 and CDR2 loops are SGHRS and YFSETQ. The cysteine opens and the phenylalanine closes a CDR3 of 15 amino acids. The retained sequence is limited to the CDR3, 45 bases, with the frame set at the first base. The germline V end is reduced by 1 base and the J end by 1 base; junction bases left unmatched: 4.

The chain is assembled from TRBV5-1 and TRBJ2-7; 8 nucleotides in the junction match TRBD1. Sequencing input: PBMCs. This clonotype originated in a young man in good health and CMV-seropositive. This receptor carries the CDR3 CASSLTGTGSYEQYF. At the DNA level, the sequence is TGCGCCAGCAGCTTGACCGGGACAGGTTCCTACGAGCAGTACTTC.